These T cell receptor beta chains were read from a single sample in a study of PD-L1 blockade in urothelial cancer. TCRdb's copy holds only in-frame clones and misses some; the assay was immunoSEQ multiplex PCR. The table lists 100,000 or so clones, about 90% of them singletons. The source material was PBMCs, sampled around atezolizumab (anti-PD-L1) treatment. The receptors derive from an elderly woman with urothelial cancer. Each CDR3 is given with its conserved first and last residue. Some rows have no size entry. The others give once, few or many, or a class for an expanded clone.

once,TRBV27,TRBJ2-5,CASSWGTGGQETQYF
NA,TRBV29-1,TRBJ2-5,CSARGTSGPSGETQYF
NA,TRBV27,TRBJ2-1,CASSLFSKSSYNEQFF
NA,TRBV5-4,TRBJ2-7,CASSPVQGTSLREQYF
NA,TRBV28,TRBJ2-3,CASSPQGQGPDTQYF
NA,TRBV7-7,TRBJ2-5,CASSATGLGETQYF
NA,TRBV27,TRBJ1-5,CASSFTSSGVKVGQPQHF
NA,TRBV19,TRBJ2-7,CASSIGNRGMYEQYF
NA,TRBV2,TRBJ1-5,CASSTGLNQPQHF
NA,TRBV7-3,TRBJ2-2,CASSPLAGGFTGELFF
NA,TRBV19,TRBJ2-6,CASRGGVPGANVLTF
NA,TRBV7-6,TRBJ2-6,CASSSVISGANVLTF
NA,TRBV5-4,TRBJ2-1,CASSPQGLAGYNEQFF
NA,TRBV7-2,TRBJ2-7,CASSPDRGEPYEQYF
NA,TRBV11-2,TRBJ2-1,CASSGQSSYNEQFF
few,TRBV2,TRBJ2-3,CASNAGLAGGTDTQYF
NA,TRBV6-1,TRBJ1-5,CASRTDTSNQPQHF